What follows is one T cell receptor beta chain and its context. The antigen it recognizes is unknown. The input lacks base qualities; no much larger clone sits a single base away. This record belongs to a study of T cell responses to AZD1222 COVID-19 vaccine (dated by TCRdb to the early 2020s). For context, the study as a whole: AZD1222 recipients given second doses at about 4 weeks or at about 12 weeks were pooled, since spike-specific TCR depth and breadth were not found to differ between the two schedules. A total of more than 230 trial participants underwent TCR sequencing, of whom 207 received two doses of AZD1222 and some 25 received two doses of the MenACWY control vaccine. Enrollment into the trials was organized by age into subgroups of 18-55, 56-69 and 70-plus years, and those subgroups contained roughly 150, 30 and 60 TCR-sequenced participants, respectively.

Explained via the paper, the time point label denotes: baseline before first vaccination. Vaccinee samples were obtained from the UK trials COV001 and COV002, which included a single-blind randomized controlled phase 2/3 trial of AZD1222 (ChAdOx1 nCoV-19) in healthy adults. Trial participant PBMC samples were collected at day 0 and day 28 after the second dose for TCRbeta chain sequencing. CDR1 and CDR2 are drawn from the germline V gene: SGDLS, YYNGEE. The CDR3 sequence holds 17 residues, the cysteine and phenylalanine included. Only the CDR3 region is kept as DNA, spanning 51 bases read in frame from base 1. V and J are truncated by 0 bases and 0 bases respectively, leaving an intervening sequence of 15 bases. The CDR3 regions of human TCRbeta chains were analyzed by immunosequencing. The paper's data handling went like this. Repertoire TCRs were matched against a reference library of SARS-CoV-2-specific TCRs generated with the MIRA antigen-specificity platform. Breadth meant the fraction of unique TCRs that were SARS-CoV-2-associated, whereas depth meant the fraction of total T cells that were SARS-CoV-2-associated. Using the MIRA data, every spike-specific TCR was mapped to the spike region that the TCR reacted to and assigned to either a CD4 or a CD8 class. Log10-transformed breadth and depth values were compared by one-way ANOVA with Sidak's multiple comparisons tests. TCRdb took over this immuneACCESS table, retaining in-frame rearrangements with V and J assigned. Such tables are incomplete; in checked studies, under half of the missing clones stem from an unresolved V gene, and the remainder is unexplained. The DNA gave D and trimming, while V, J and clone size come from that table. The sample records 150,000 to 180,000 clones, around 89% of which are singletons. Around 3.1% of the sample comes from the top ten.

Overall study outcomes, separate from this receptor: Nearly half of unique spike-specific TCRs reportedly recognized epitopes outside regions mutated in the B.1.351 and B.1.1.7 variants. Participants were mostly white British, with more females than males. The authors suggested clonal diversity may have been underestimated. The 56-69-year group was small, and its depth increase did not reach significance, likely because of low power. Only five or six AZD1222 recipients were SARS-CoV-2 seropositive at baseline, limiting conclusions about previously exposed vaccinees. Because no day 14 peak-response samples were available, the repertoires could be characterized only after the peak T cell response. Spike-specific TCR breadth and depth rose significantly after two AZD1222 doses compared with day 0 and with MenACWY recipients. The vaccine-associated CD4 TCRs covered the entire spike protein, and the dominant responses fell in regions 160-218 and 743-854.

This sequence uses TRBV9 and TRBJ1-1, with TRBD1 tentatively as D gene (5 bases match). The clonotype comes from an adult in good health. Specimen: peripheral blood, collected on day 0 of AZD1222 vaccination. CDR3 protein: CASSVGGAGRLNTEAFF. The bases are TGTGCCAGCAGCGTAGGAGGGGCGGGCAGGTTGAACACTGAAGCTTTCTTT.